One and the same sample provided the 26 T cell receptor beta chains below, sequenced in a study of blood T cell repertoires in COVID-19 (dated by TCRdb to the early 2020s). Preparation of the library involved the immunoSEQ multiplex PCR assay. TCRdb limited this immuneACCESS table to in-frame rearrangements with V and J called. A share of clones is missing; checked studies link under half to unresolved V genes, and the rest is unexplained. In this sample the table shows about 240,000 clones, about 83% of which occur a single time. Of the sample, 9% to 15% is held by the ten largest clones. The specimen sequenced was peripheral blood. These receptors all stem from an older man with acute or convalescent COVID-19.

The chain uses TRBV19 and TRBJ1-2, with 8 nucleotides matching TRBD1. Looked up from germline, CDR1 is LNHDA and CDR2 is SQIVND (reference sequence). The CDR3 contains 12 residues. Trimming removed 5 bases from V and 8 bases from J; junction bases left unmatched: 4. The DNA for the CDR3 is TGTGCCAGTAGTTCGACAGGGGAAGGCTACACCTTC. Its translation is CASSSTGEGYTF.

V and J are TRBV5-1 and TRBJ1-5, with a possible D match to TRBD1 (5 bases). Germline CDR1 is SGHRS and CDR2 is YFSETQ. V was pared by 4 bases and J by 4 bases, with 18 bases between. The CDR3 totals 16 residues. For the CDR3, the DNA is TGCGCCAGCAGCGACCGCCCAGGGCAGCCAAATCAGCCCCAGCATTTT. It is translated as CASSDRPGQPNQPQHF. Using reference TRBV5-1 and TRBJ1-5 for the parts outside the CDR3, the full variable domain is KAGVTQTPRYLIKTRGQQVTLSCSPISGHRSVSWYQQTPGQGLQFLFEYFSETQRNKGNFPGRFSGRQFSNSRSEMNVSTLELGDSALYLCASSDRPGQPNQPQHFGDGTRLSIL.

This chain joins TRBV4-3 and TRBJ1-4; tentatively, D is TRBD1 (5 bases). Germline V gives CDR1 LGHNA, CDR2 YSLEER. This CDR3 has 15 residues. Trimming removed 3 bases at V and 5 bases at J, with 13 bases between. The CDR3 DNA is TGCGCCAGCAGCCAGGTCAGGGCTCCAAATGAAAAACTGTTTTTT. It yields the protein CASSQVRAPNEKLFF.

A few counts support this clone. The chain uses TRBV5-4 and TRBJ1-2; TRBD1 is a possible D gene (6 bases). V was pared by 1 base and J by 8 bases, with 6 bases between. Germline loops: CDR1 SGHNT, CDR2 YYREEE (reference sequence). CDR3 length equals 11 residues. The CDR3 loop is CASSLRGGYTF. The CDR3 bases are TGTGCCAGCAGCTTGAGGGGGGGCTACACCTTC.

The chain uses TRBV3-1 (or the pseudogene TRBV3-2) and TRBJ1-5, with TRBD1 matching 8 bases. The V gene end was trimmed by 5 bases and the J gene end by 5 bases; junction bases not matched to a gene: 8. This CDR3 comprises 15 residues. Germline V gene sequence: CDR1 LGHDT, CDR2 YNNKEL (reference sequence). This CDR3 is CASSSQGQGDQPQHF. The CDR3 nucleotides are TGTGCCAGCAGCTCTCAAGGACAGGGTGATCAGCCCCAGCATTTT.

The chain is built from TRBV24-1 and TRBJ1-1, with D perhaps TRBD1 (5 bases). This CDR3 is built from 14 residues. V was trimmed by 4 bases and J by 1 base, leaving 9 bases between them. Germline loops: CDR1 KGHDR, CDR2 SFDVKD. The CDR3 region is CATSDGGRNTEAFF. The CDR3 nucleotides read TGTGCCACCAGTGACGGGGGACGGAACACTGAAGCTTTCTTT.

The rearrangement joins TRBV28 to TRBJ1-2; TRBD1 is a possible D gene (5 bases). The germline CDR1 and CDR2 sequences are MDHEN and SYDVKM. The V and J ends lost 2 bases and 5 bases respectively, with 6 bases between them. The CDR3 spans 12 residues. The CDR3 region has the DNA TGTGCCAGCAGTTTAAAGGGGTATGGCTACACCTTC. It translates to CASSLKGYGYTF.

The V gene is TRBV18, the J gene TRBJ2-1; D might be TRBD1 (6 bases). Germline V gene lookup returns CDR1 KGHSH and CDR2 LQKENI. Between the trimmed V and J ends, which lost 1 base and 7 bases, there was a span of 11 bases. The CDR3 runs 14 residues. CDR3 DNA: TGTGCCAGCTCACCACAGACAGGTACGAATGAGCAGTTCTTC. Amino acid sequence: CASSPQTGTNEQFF.

V usage is TRBV15 and J usage is TRBJ1-4; possible D gene TRBD1, 6 bases. CDR1 is LNHNV, CDR2 YYDKDF, per germline (reference sequence). Between the trimmed V and J ends, which lost 3 bases and 8 bases, there was a span of 13 bases. The CDR3 has 14 amino acids. The CDR3 here is CATSRGGQGEKLFF. DNA for the CDR3: TGTGCCACCAGCAGGGGAGGGCAGGGGGAAAAACTGTTTTTT. Combining the CDR3 with reference TRBV15 and TRBJ1-4 gives the whole variable domain DAMVIQNPRYQVTQFGKPVTLSCSQTLNHNVMYWYQQKSSQAPKLLFHYYDKDFNNEADTPDNFQSRRPNTSFCFLDIRSPGLGDTAMYLCATSRGGQGEKLFFGSGTQLSVL.

V and J are TRBV28 and TRBJ1-2; D is unresolved. V was pared by 2 bases and J by 8 bases, with 12 bases between. Germline V gives CDR1 MDHEN, CDR2 SYDVKM. The length of the CDR3 is 13 residues. CDR3 bases: TGTGCCAGCAGTTTAGGCGGCAGTGGGGGCTACACCTTC. Its protein is CASSLGGSGGYTF.

The V and J genes are TRBV6-4 and TRBJ2-3; possibly TRBD1 for D (5 bases). The V gene lost 5 bases and the J gene lost 5 bases, with 17 bases spanning the gap. This CDR3 has 15 residues. Germline CDR1 reads MRHNA; CDR2 reads SNTAGT. Here the CDR3 reads CASSPQGVTEDTQYF. DNA of the CDR3: TGTGCCAGCAGTCCCCAGGGTGTGACGGAAGATACGCAGTATTTT.

The chain has TRBV5-1 and TRBJ2-1, with 10 nucleotides matching TRBD1. This CDR3 comprises 16 residues. The germline gives CDR1 SGHRS, CDR2 YFSETQ. V shed 4 bases, J shed 5 bases, and the junction held 9 bases outside the gene matches. The CDR3 DNA follows: TGCGCCAGCAGCCCAAGGGGACAGGGGTTCGACAATGAGCAGTTCTTC. Amino acids: CASSPRGQGFDNEQFF.

The chain links TRBV15 to TRBJ1-5; possible D gene TRBD1, 5 bases. Trimming removed 5 bases at V and 2 bases at J, with 16 bases between. The CDR3 has 16 residues. Looked up from germline, CDR1 is LNHNV and CDR2 is YYDKDF (reference sequence). This chain's CDR3 is CATSRWRGVGNQPQHF. The CDR3 DNA follows: TGTGCCACCAGCCGGTGGCGGGGGGTCGGCAATCAGCCCCAGCATTTT. The variable domain in full, completed from reference TRBV15 and TRBJ1-5, reads DAMVIQNPRYQVTQFGKPVTLSCSQTLNHNVMYWYQQKSSQAPKLLFHYYDKDFNNEADTPDNFQSRRPNTSFCFLDIRSPGLGDTAMYLCATSRWRGVGNQPQHFGDGTRLSIL.

The chain has TRBV10-1 and TRBJ1-1; D possibly corresponds to TRBD1 (6 bases). The germline V and J ends were trimmed by 6 bases and 2 bases, with 13 bases remaining between them. CDR3 length: 14 amino acids. Germline CDR1 WNHNN, CDR2 SYGVQD (reference sequence). The CDR3 loop is CASRLAGANTEAFF. The CDR3 DNA is TGCGCCAGCAGACTTGCGGGGGCCAACACTGAAGCTTTCTTT.

The chain links TRBV25-1 to TRBJ2-2; possibly TRBD1 for D (6 bases). Germline assignment: CDR1 MGHDK and CDR2 SYGVNS. The CDR3 has 12 residues. Trimming stripped 1 base from V and 11 bases from J, with 8 bases between. CDR3 protein: CASSEFGTELFF. The CDR3 bases are TGTGCCAGCAGTGAATTTGGGACAGAGCTGTTTTTT.

The chain combines TRBV6-5 with TRBJ1-2; 8 bases are a match to TRBD1. CDR3 length: 15 amino acids. Looked up from germline, CDR1 is MNHEY and CDR2 is SVGAGI. After removal of 4 bases from V and 4 bases from J, the junction contained 8 bases not matched to a gene. The CDR3 DNA reads as TGTGCCAGCAGTTCTTTTCAGGGGGCGAGCTATGGCTACACCTTC. Its translation is CASSSFQGASYGYTF.

The table lists this clone with a count of one. The V gene is TRBV4-2, the J gene TRBJ2-1; possibly TRBD2 for D (5 bases). The V gene's germline CDR1 is LGHNA and CDR2 YNFKEQ. V gave up 3 bases and J gave up 5 bases, with 14 bases separating them. The CDR3 length is 15 residues. CDR3 DNA sequence: TGTGCCAGCAGCCAGAGAGCGGATTCGAACAATGAGCAGTTCTTC. Translated: CASSQRADSNNEQFF.

J is TRBJ1-1 and V is TRBV19; 8 bases are a match to TRBD1. CDR3 length: 13 residues. The germline gives CDR1 LNHDA, CDR2 SQIVND (reference sequence). The V and J ends lost 10 bases and 1 base, in that order; junction bases with no gene match: 5. The CDR3 DNA is TGTGCCACCACGGACAGGGCGAACACTGAAGCTTTCTTT. Protein sequence: CATTDRANTEAFF.

The V call is TRBV18, the J call TRBJ1-2, with 8 positions matching TRBD1. The CDR3 is 14 residues long. Trimming removed 3 bases from V and 4 bases from J; junction bases left unmatched: 4. The germline CDR1 and CDR2 sequences are KGHSH and LQKENI. CDR3 DNA sequence: TGTGCCAGCTCACCGGAAGGGACAGGCTATGGCTACACCTTC. Protein product: CASSPEGTGYGYTF.

The V gene is TRBV6-5, the J gene TRBJ1-4; D is unresolved. The V gene lost 8 bases and the J gene lost 5 bases, with 12 bases spanning the gap. The CDR3 loop spans 13 amino acids. From germline, CDR1 is MNHEY and CDR2 SVGAGI. The CDR3 sequence: CASGRNQNEKLFF. The CDR3 region has the DNA TGTGCCAGCGGGCGAAACCAGAATGAAAAACTGTTTTTT.

This clone came up a few times. The chain recombines TRBV6-5 with TRBJ1-5, with 7 bases identical to TRBD1. V gave up 4 bases and J gave up 2 bases; unmatched junction bases: 8. The CDR3 length is 16 residues. The germline CDR1 and CDR2 sequences are MNHEY and SVGAGI. This CDR3 reads CASSSRSGGGNQPQHF. For the CDR3, the DNA is TGTGCCAGCAGTTCCCGATCAGGGGGTGGCAATCAGCCCCAGCATTTT.

Comments on this clone: One junction end does not reproduce the germline sequence, and a read error may be involved. This chain links TRBV27 with TRBJ1-5, with 8 bases fitting TRBD1. Germline values: CDR1 MNHEY, CDR2 SMNVEV (reference sequence). The CDR3 consists of 15 residues. In DNA form, the CDR3 reads TGTGCCAGCAGTTTAGCCGGACAGGGCAAGCAGCCCCAGCATTTT. It yields the protein CASSLAGQGKQPQHF.

This clone was observed a few times. The chain carries TRBV28 and TRBJ1-5; D ambiguous. Per the germline V gene, CDR1 is MDHEN and CDR2 is SYDVKM. The CDR3 is 11 residues long. Trimming took 7 bases from V and 3 from J, leaving 4 bases between them. The chain's CDR3 is CASTSNQPQHF. The CDR3 DNA reads TGTGCCAGCACCTCCAATCAGCCCCAGCATTTT.

The chain couples TRBV6-5 to TRBJ2-5; the match to TRBD2 covers 8 bases. Germline V gives CDR1 MNHEY, CDR2 SVGAGI. The CDR3 runs 14 residues. V lost 4 bases to trimming and J lost 5 bases; unmatched junction nucleotides: 6. DNA for the CDR3: TGTGCCAGCAGTTCAAGCGGGAGCGGGGAGACCCAGTACTTC. This encodes CASSSSGSGETQYF.

CDR3 coding DNA: TGTGCCATCAGTGTTTCAGGGGAGCGCGATGAGCAGTTCTTC. Amino acids: CAISVSGERDEQFF. The chain has TRBV10-3 and TRBJ2-1; D perhaps matches TRBD1 (6 bases). CDR3 length equals 14 residues. CDR1 and CDR2 from the germline V gene are ENHRY and SYGVKD. V was clipped by 4 bases and J by 8 bases, with 15 bases between them.

This chain uses TRBV19 with TRBJ2-5; possible D gene TRBD2, 5 bases. The length of the CDR3 is 16 residues. The germline gives CDR1 LNHDA, CDR2 SQIVND (reference sequence). V gave up 6 bases and J gave up 1 base, with 18 bases separating them. In DNA, the CDR3 is TGTGCCAGTAGGACCACGGGGATATCCGGCCAAGAGACCCAGTACTTC. Translated: CASRTTGISGQETQYF.